This TCR beta chain was sequenced for a study of regulatory T cells in long-lasting Graves disease. The wider study: With positive TSH receptor antibodies and over 5 years of antithyroid drugs, Graves' disease was considered persistent.

This clonotype has only a few counts. Its matching antigen is unknown. Study-level points and caveats: Sharing of public clonotypes was greater in persistent patients (around 2,500) than in new patients (more than 900). Possibly, accuracy suffered from the small sample size. Segments TRBV28, TRBJ1-2 and TRBJ2-5 showed preferential usage in persistent disease.

Time point described: persistent/refractory GD, antithyroid drugs over 5 years with positive TRAb. PBMC RNA was the source of the TCR library. V lost 0 bases to trimming and J lost 0 bases, with 7 bases between them. Germline-derived CDR1 and CDR2 are SGDLS and YYNGEE. The length of the CDR3 is 14 residues. Arm-PCR of CDR3 regions and iRepertoire HTBI primers were used to build TCR beta libraries. TCRdb re-called the multiplex PCR reads with MiXCR, one entry per CDR3 protein. Of more than 350,000 distinct CDR3 sequences in the sample, roughly a fifth were seen once. This chain links TRBV9 with TRBJ2-7; D unresolved. The origin of this receptor is a female donor with Graves disease. Specimen: peripheral blood mononuclear cells (PBMCs), collected when the disease was refractory, from a patient treated with antithyroid drugs. The CDR3 DNA reads as TGTGCCAGCAGCGTAGAACATACCTCCTACGAGCAGTACTTC. Translated: CASSVEHTSYEQYF.